This is a list of T cell receptor beta chains from one sample in a study of cytotoxic CD8 clonotypes in ibrutinib-treated CLL. Profiled with immunoSEQ multiplex PCR; TCRdb holds only in-frame clones, not every one. The sample has under 300,000 clones, about 72% seen once. The starting material was PBMCs, obtained at disease progression, from a patient treated with ibrutinib. These receptors came from a human donor with chronic lymphocytic leukemia. Both conserved end residues are part of each CDR3. The size of a clone is reported for some rows only, either as once, few or many, or as a class for expanded clones.

j_call v_call clone_size cdr3_aa
TRBJ1-1 TRBV9 few CASSVGRNTEAFF
TRBJ1-1 TRBV4-2 once CASSQDLFGGTTEAFF
TRBJ2-2 TRBV6-5 few CASGDRATGELFF
TRBJ2-7 TRBV9 - CASSVGGSLHEQYF
TRBJ2-7 TRBV6-5 - CASSRDLNYEQYF
TRBJ2-7 TRBV15 - CATSRGTLAGPAYEQYF
TRBJ2-5 TRBV11-3 - CASSMTSGEETQYF
TRBJ1-6 TRBV2 few CASSKDREPLHF
TRBJ1-2 TRBV6-1 many CASSGRTANYGYTF
TRBJ1-5 TRBV7-2 - CASSPRTGLANQPQHF
TRBJ2-1 TRBV6-5 - CASSAGLARGEQFF
TRBJ2-2 TRBV4-2 few CASSQDGNTGELFF
TRBJ1-5 TRBV2 few CASSDIGPQHF
TRBJ2-5 TRBV21-1 - CASTRTGRYQETQYF
TRBJ1-2 TRBV11-2 - CASSYGQLYGYTF
TRBJ1-2 TRBV9 - CASSVGGDGYTF
TRBJ2-2 TRBV5-1 few CASSLARYYTGELFF
TRBJ2-7 TRBV14 - CASSPRHRDYEQYF
TRBJ2-1 TRBV10-1 - CASSESDDRIHNEQFF